This T cell receptor beta chain comes out of a study of shared clonotypes between healthy human individuals. Of note for this clone: A read error is possible here, since a much larger clone lies one base away.

CDR1 LGHNA and CDR2 YNFKEQ come from the germline V gene. CDR3 length: 12 amino acids. Between the trimmed V and J ends, which lost 5 bases and 5 bases, there was a span of 10 bases. Clones were sequenced by immunoSEQ multiplex PCR, and TCRdb holds only the in-frame ones, with some missing. The repertoire includes hundreds of thousands of clones, almost 95% of them detected once, and 24% sits in the top ten. Naive CD8 cells comprised CD45RO-negative, CCR7-positively selected cells, excluding terminally differentiated effector memory CD45RA+ cells. Sequenced: naive CD8+ T cells sorted from blood. This receptor was obtained from a man aged 25 to 45 in good health. The gene calls are TRBV4-2 and TRBJ2-7, with a possible D match to TRBD1 (6 bases). In DNA, the CDR3 is TGTGCCAGCAGCATGTCAGGGGACGAGCAGTACTTC. Amino acids: CASSMSGDEQYF.